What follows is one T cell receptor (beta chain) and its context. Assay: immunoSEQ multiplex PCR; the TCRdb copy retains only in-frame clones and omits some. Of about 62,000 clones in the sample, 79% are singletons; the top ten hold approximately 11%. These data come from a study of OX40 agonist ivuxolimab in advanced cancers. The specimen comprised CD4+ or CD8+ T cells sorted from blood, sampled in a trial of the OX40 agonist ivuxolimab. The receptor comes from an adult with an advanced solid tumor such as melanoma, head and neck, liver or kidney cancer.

The CDR3 DNA sequence: TGTGCCAGTAGCCTTATGACGGGGAACACTGAAGCTTTCTTT. Residues: CASSLMTGNTEAFF. This sequence joins TRBV19 and TRBJ1-1; unclear D gene. Looked up from germline, CDR1 is LNHDA and CDR2 is SQIVND (reference sequence). V lost 6 bases, J lost 1 base, and 12 bases lay in between. The CDR3 consists of 14 residues.